A single sample gave rise to the 14 T cell receptor beta chains below, sequenced in a study of T cells in localized non-small cell lung cancer. Sequencing was performed with immunoSEQ multiplex PCR; in TCRdb, only in-frame clones are kept and a portion is missing. The repertoire consists of around 40,000 clones, with roughly 86% occurring once and the leading ten covering 6.4%. The sequenced sample was peripheral blood, obtained before any cancer treatment. The source of these receptors is a man aged 40-75 years with stage I lung adenocarcinoma.

V is TRBV13 and J is TRBJ2-7; TRBD2 matches at 8 bases. The germline V gene encodes CDR1 PRHDT and CDR2 FYEKMQ (reference sequence). The CDR3 runs 13 residues. V lost 6 bases and J lost 7; bases outside the gene matches: 8. The CDR3 DNA reads as TGTGCCAGCAGTCCGGGACTAGGTCAGGAGCAGTACTTC. Translation gives CASSPGLGQEQYF.

The chain has TRBV10-3 and TRBJ2-5; TRBD2 aligns across 9 bases. Per germline, CDR1 ENHRY and CDR2 SYGVKD. J lost 5 bases, V lost 5 bases, and 6 bases had no gene match. The CDR3 is made up of 14 amino acids. In nucleotides, the CDR3 is TGTGCCATCAGTCAAATAGCGGGAGATGAGACCCAGTACTTC. This codes for CAISQIAGDETQYF.

The chain uses TRBV7-9 and TRBJ2-1; D unclear. Between the trimmed V and J ends, which lost 1 base and 5 bases, there was a span of 6 bases. In germline, CDR1 is SEHNR, CDR2 FQNEAQ (reference sequence). The CDR3 is 13 amino acids. In DNA form, the CDR3 reads TGTGCCAGCAGCTTAGGGTACGACAATGAGCAGTTCTTC. This sequence encodes CASSLGYDNEQFF. Combining the CDR3 with reference TRBV7-9 and TRBJ2-1 gives the whole variable domain DTGVSQNPRHKITKRGQNVTFRCDPISEHNRLYWYRQTLGQGPEFLTYFQNEAQLEKSRLLSDRFSAERPKGSFSTLEIQRTEQGDSAMYLCASSLGYDNEQFFGPGTRLTVL.

The chain carries TRBV5-6 and TRBJ2-4, with D possibly being TRBD1 or TRBD2 (5 bases each). Trimming removed 1 base from V and 10 bases from J, with 12 bases in between. Germline V gene sequence: CDR1 SGHDT, CDR2 YYEEEE. The CDR3 is 13 residues long. The CDR3 coding sequence is TGTGCCAGCAGCTTGAGTCGGGACGGGATTCAGTACTTC. Translation gives CASSLSRDGIQYF.

The chain employs TRBV5-1 and TRBJ2-1; D may be TRBD1 or TRBD2 (5 bases each). The CDR3 has 15 residues. Germline CDR1 SGHRS, CDR2 YFSETQ. The germline V and J ends were trimmed by 4 bases and 13 bases, with 24 bases remaining between them. The CDR3 DNA reads TGCGCCAGCAGCACCTCGACAGAAGTGGGTCGGGAACAGTTCTTC. This codes for CASSTSTEVGREQFF.

The chain is built from TRBV5-1 and TRBJ2-5; possible D gene TRBD2, 6 bases. This CDR3 has 17 residues. Germline lookup yields CDR1 SGHRS and CDR2 YFSETQ. V lost 0 bases and J lost 5, with 20 bases in between. CDR3 region: CASSLVMSGDAGETQYF. The CDR3 DNA reads as TGCGCCAGCAGCTTGGTCATGTCAGGCGACGCGGGGGAGACCCAGTACTTC.

V and J are TRBV29-1 and TRBJ2-1, with 9 bases matching TRBD2. This CDR3 has 13 amino acids. Looked up from germline, CDR1 is SQVTM and CDR2 is ANQGSEA. V trimming: 3 bases; J trimming: 4 bases; junction bases outside the gene matches: 1. CDR3 DNA: TGCAGCGTTGACCTAGCGGGATACAATGAGCAGTTCTTC. Its translation is CSVDLAGYNEQFF.

The genes are TRBV6-1 and TRBJ2-5, with D perhaps TRBD1 (6 bases). The V end lost 3 bases, the J end lost 1 base, and 18 bases lay between the germline ends. CDR1 and CDR2 from the germline V gene are MNHNS and SASEGT. The CDR3 runs to 17 residues. The chain's CDR3 is CASSEGALTGFQETQYF. The CDR3 DNA follows: TGTGCCAGCAGTGAGGGGGCCCTTACAGGATTCCAAGAGACCCAGTACTTC.

This sequence joins TRBV28 and TRBJ1-5; D may be TRBD1 (6 bases). The CDR3 has 15 amino acids. The germline V and J ends were trimmed by 8 bases and 4 bases, with 18 bases remaining between them. In germline, CDR1 is MDHEN, CDR2 SYDVKM. CDR3 sequence: CASFPYGGLNQPQHF. The CDR3 DNA sequence: TGTGCCAGCTTCCCGTATGGGGGCCTAAATCAGCCCCAGCATTTT.

The rearrangement uses TRBV4-3 and TRBJ2-5, with TRBD2 matching over 7 bases. V lost 0 bases, J lost 5 bases, and 12 bases stayed unmatched. The CDR3 spans 17 residues. Germline V gene data show CDR1 as LGHNA and CDR2 as YSLEER. In nucleotides, the CDR3 is TGCGCCAGCAGCCAAGATCGTGCGGGAGACTTTGGGGAGACCCAGTACTTC. Encoded protein: CASSQDRAGDFGETQYF.

The V and J genes are TRBV6-5 and TRBJ1-1; TRBD1 is a possible D gene (5 bases). V shed 2 bases and J shed 1 base, with 11 bases lying between them. The CDR3 is 15 residues long. Germline CDR1 is MNHEY and CDR2 is SVGAGI. The CDR3 reads CASSYLGTGNTEAFF. DNA for the CDR3: TGTGCCAGCAGTTACCTTGGGACGGGGAACACTGAAGCTTTCTTT.

This clone was counted between two and nine times. This chain connects TRBV11-2 to TRBJ1-5; possible D gene TRBD1, 5 bases. V was shortened by 5 bases and J by 5 bases, with 13 bases between the two germline ends. The CDR3 has 14 residues. From germline, CDR1 is SGHAT and CDR2 FQNNGV. The DNA for the CDR3 is TGTGCCAGCAGCCCAGACGGGGGTTATCAGCCCCAGCATTTT. Amino acid sequence: CASSPDGGYQPQHF.

This clone was detected a few times. The V and J genes are TRBV25-1 and TRBJ1-1; D may be TRBD1 (6 bases). The CDR3 sequence is 14 residues long. Per the germline V gene, CDR1 is MGHDK and CDR2 is SYGVNS. V gave up 8 bases and J gave up 1 base, with 14 bases separating them. The CDR3 here is CASEGGWPNTEAFF. In nucleotides, the CDR3 is TGTGCCAGCGAGGGGGGTTGGCCGAACACTGAAGCTTTCTTT.

The chain employs TRBV13 and TRBJ2-1; TRBD1 agrees at 11 bases. The CDR3 is 16 amino acids. Germline CDR1 and CDR2: PRHDT and FYEKMQ (reference sequence). Germline trimming cut 2 bases from V and 8 bases from J; bases unmatched to any gene: 8. CDR3 protein: CASSLRGTGGTDEQFF. The CDR3 DNA sequence: TGTGCCAGCAGCTTACGAGGGACAGGGGGTACGGATGAGCAGTTCTTC.